These 22 T cell receptor beta chains were all obtained from the same sample, sequenced in a study of identical twins. From the 5' RACE reads, TCRdb called clonotypes with MiXCR, one entry per CDR3 protein. The table has 600,000 to 700,000 distinct CDR3 sequences, less than 25% seen once. The sample was also reused in another study, on T cells expressing NK-cell markers.

Sequenced: PBMCs. These receptors originate from a woman aged 18 to 35 in good health.

This chain connects TRBV2 to TRBJ2-3; D not resolved. Trimming pared 3 bases from V and 1 base from J, leaving 8 bases between. The germline V gene encodes CDR1 SNHLY and CDR2 FYNNEI. This CDR3 comprises 14 residues. The CDR3 DNA sequence: TGTGCCAGCAGTGACGTTCGGGGCACAGATACGCAGTATTTT. Amino acids: CASSDVRGTDTQYF.

The chain employs TRBV7-2 and TRBJ2-7; 11 bases agree with TRBD2. After removal of 5 bases from V and 7 bases from J, the junction contained 10 bases not matched to a gene. Germline values: CDR1 SGHTA, CDR2 FQGNSA. This CDR3 is built from 15 residues. The chain's CDR3 is CASSRPPGLAEEQYF. CDR3 coding DNA: TGTGCCAGCAGCCGTCCGCCGGGACTAGCGGAAGAGCAGTACTTC. Using reference TRBV7-2 and TRBJ2-7 for the parts outside the CDR3, the full variable domain is GAGVSQSPSNKVTEKGKDVELRCDPISGHTALYWYRQSLGQGLEFLIYFQGNSAPDKSGLPSDRFSAERTGGSVSTLTIQRTQQEDSAVYLCASSRPPGLAEEQYFGPGTRLTVT.

This chain uses TRBV18 with TRBJ2-7, with 7 bases aligning to TRBD1. The germline gives CDR1 KGHSH, CDR2 LQKENI. The CDR3 has 14 residues. Trimming at V came to 4 bases and at J to 1 base, leaving 4 bases not matched to a gene. CDR3 nucleotide sequence: TGTGCCAGCTCACGGGACAGACAATCCTACGAGCAGTACTTC. It encodes CASSRDRQSYEQYF. The full variable domain, with the rest looked up from reference TRBV18 and TRBJ2-7, is NAGVMQNPRHLVRRRGQEARLRCSPMKGHSHVYWYRQLPEEGLKFMVYLQKENIIDESGMPKERFSAEFPKEGPSILRIQQVVRGDSAAYFCASSRDRQSYEQYFGPGTRLTVT.

The table lists this clonotype with a count of one. At one end, the junction sequence differs from germline, possibly due to a read error. This rearrangement joins TRBV12-3 or TRBV12-4 to TRBJ2-7, with no clear D. The CDR3 length is 12 residues. The CDR3 DNA follows: TGTGCCAGCAGTTTGGGGTCCTTCGAGCAGTACTTC. Its protein product is CASSLGSFEQYF.

This clonotype was picked up a small number of times. CDR3 sequence: CASSPGVSRLYEQYF. As DNA, the CDR3 is TGTGCCAGCAGCCCGGGAGTATCCAGACTCTACGAGCAGTACTTC. The genes are TRBV3-1 and TRBJ2-7; a possible D gene is TRBD2 (6 bases). The V and J ends lost 4 bases and 3 bases respectively, with 16 bases between them. Germline V gives CDR1 LGHDT, CDR2 YNNKEL (reference sequence). The CDR3 has 15 amino acids.

The chain couples TRBV7-2 to TRBJ2-5; the D gene is possibly TRBD2 (6 bases). Trimming took 5 bases from V and 2 from J, leaving 12 bases between them. Germline CDR1 SGHTA, CDR2 FQGNSA. CDR3 length equals 14 residues. CDR3 DNA: TGTGCCAGCAGCACTGGGGGGTTTCAAGAGACCCAGTACTTC. Its protein product is CASSTGGFQETQYF.

This chain uses TRBV5-1 with TRBJ2-1, with 11 bases matching TRBD2. V shed 4 bases, J shed 7 bases, and the junction held 10 bases outside the gene matches. There are 16 residues in the CDR3. Germline assignment: CDR1 SGHRS and CDR2 YFSETQ. The CDR3 is CASSPLAGGRYNEQFF. CDR3 nucleotides: TGCGCCAGCAGCCCCTTAGCGGGGGGGCGTTATAATGAGCAGTTCTTC.

The chain carries TRBV7-6 and TRBJ1-1; 10 bases fit TRBD1. The CDR3 has 15 amino acids. With 5 bases clipped from V and 5 bases from J, the junction kept 8 bases outside the gene matches. Germline V gene sequence: CDR1 SGHVS, CDR2 FNYEAQ. CDR3: CASSIPGTGATEAFF. The CDR3 region has the DNA TGTGCCAGCAGCATTCCTGGGACAGGGGCAACTGAAGCTTTCTTT.

The rearrangement links TRBV6-5 to TRBJ2-1; D gene unclear. V was pared by 4 bases and J by 1 base, with 14 bases between. Germline lookup yields CDR1 MNHEY and CDR2 SVGAGI. This CDR3 has 16 amino acids. CDR3 nucleotide sequence: TGTGCCAGCAGTTTCCGAGGCCCAGCGTCCTACAATGAGCAGTTCTTC. It codes for CASSFRGPASYNEQFF.

The chain joins TRBV12-3 or TRBV12-4 to TRBJ2-7; D unclear. The CDR3 has 13 amino acids. With 4 bases removed from V and 4 bases from J, the gap between germline ends came to 11 bases. The CDR3: CASSSGPSYEQYF. CDR3 DNA: TGTGCCAGCAGTTCGGGCCCCAGTTACGAGCAGTACTTC.

The rearrangement links TRBV2 to TRBJ2-7; 7 nucleotides line up with TRBD1. CDR3 length: 16 residues. Germline-derived CDR1 and CDR2 are SNHLY and FYNNEI. J lost 0 bases, V lost 4 bases, and 9 bases had no gene match. The DNA for the CDR3 is TGTGCCAGCAGTGGACAACAGGGGATCCGCTCCTACGAGCAGTACTTC. Its translation: CASSGQQGIRSYEQYF. Variable domain in full (rest from reference TRBV2 and TRBJ2-7): EPEVTQTPSHQVTQMGQEVILRCVPISNHLYFYWYRQILGQKVEFLVSFYNNEISEKSEIFDDQFSVERPDGSNFTLKIRSTKLEDSAMYFCASSGQQGIRSYEQYFGPGTRLTVT.

The chain has TRBV6-4 and TRBJ2-1; 13 bases agree with TRBD2. CDR3 length equals 16 residues. V shed 1 base and J 6 bases; nucleotides not matched to a gene: 3. Germline V gene sequence: CDR1 MRHNA, CDR2 SNTAGT. Written as DNA, the CDR3 is TGTGCCAGCAGTGACTGGGGGACTAGCGGGGTCAATGAGCAGTTCTTC. Amino acid sequence: CASSDWGTSGVNEQFF.

The V and J genes are TRBV12-3 or TRBV12-4 and TRBJ2-1; 7 positions match TRBD1. CDR3 length: 17 amino acids. V lost 2 bases to trimming and J lost 3 bases; unmatched junction nucleotides: 10. DNA for the CDR3: TGTGCCAGCAGTTTATTTACAGGGGCAGGGGGCTACAATGAGCAGTTCTTC. Translated: CASSLFTGAGGYNEQFF.

This clonotype was observed a handful of times. The V and J genes are TRBV6-1 and TRBJ2-1, with 10 nucleotides matching TRBD2. V shed 6 bases and J 8 bases; nucleotides not matched to a gene: 10. CDR3 length: 15 amino acids. In germline, CDR1 is MNHNS, CDR2 SASEGT. The CDR3 reads CASRSSGRAGHEQFF. The CDR3 DNA follows: TGTGCCAGCAGATCCAGCGGGAGGGCCGGGCATGAGCAGTTCTTC.

This clonotype was detected only a few times. The chain uses TRBV5-1 and TRBJ2-2, with D tentatively TRBD2 (6 bases). Germline V gene lookup returns CDR1 SGHRS and CDR2 YFSETQ. V was shortened by 2 bases and J by 1 base, with 9 bases between the two germline ends. The CDR3 is 15 amino acids. The CDR3 bases are TGCGCCAGCAGCTTCGGACTAATGAACACCGGGGAGCTGTTTTTT. Translating it yields CASSFGLMNTGELFF.

This clonotype was seen more than once but under ten times. V gene TRBV20-1 combines with J gene TRBJ2-3, with 10 bases aligning to TRBD2. Trimming took 3 bases from V and 1 from J; bases not matched to a gene: 13. The CDR3 is 18 amino acids. CDR1 DFQATT and CDR2 SNEGSKA come from the germline V gene (reference sequence). The CDR3 sequence is CSASALAGMRLGTDTQYF. As DNA, the CDR3 is TGCAGTGCTAGTGCACTAGCGGGAATGAGACTAGGCACAGATACGCAGTATTTT.

The chain links TRBV20-1 to TRBJ2-5, with 7 positions matching TRBD1. CDR1 and CDR2 (germline): DFQATT, SNEGSKA (reference sequence). The CDR3 extends over 14 amino acids. J lost 5 bases, V lost 2 bases, and 8 bases had no gene match. The CDR3 DNA sequence: TGCAGTGCTAGATTTGAGGGGGCCGGCGAGACCCAGTACTTC. Protein: CSARFEGAGETQYF.

Many counts were recorded for this clonotype. The chain links TRBV7-8 to TRBJ1-6; the D is unclear. The length of the CDR3 is 14 residues. Germline V gives CDR1 SGHVS, CDR2 FQNEAQ. Trimming pared 4 bases from V and 6 bases from J, leaving 10 bases between. The CDR3 DNA reads TGTGCCAGCAGCTCCCCATCCCCTAATTCACCCCTCCACTTT. Translated: CASSSPSPNSPLHF. The whole variable domain, remainder taken from reference TRBV7-8 and TRBJ1-6, is GAGVSQSPRYKVAKRGQDVALRCDPISGHVSLFWYQQALGQGPEFLTYFQNEAQLDKSGLPSDRFFAERPEGSVSTLKIQRTQQEDSAVYLCASSSPSPNSPLHFGNGTRLTVT.

This clonotype was found a few times. V is TRBV2 and J is TRBJ2-7; weak D call: TRBD2 (6 bases). V dropped 6 bases and J dropped 2 bases, with 14 bases sitting between them. The CDR3 covers 14 residues. Germline CDR1 reads SNHLY; CDR2 reads FYNNEI. The CDR3 loop is CASRYIGGTYEQYF. The CDR3, as DNA: TGTGCCAGCAGGTATATCGGCGGGACCTACGAGCAGTACTTC.

V gene TRBV14 combines with J gene TRBJ2-1, with 11 nucleotides matching TRBD1. The CDR3 extends over 16 amino acids. The J segment lost 9 bases and the V segment lost 4 bases, leaving 11 bases of the junction unmatched. CDR1 and CDR2 (germline): SGHDN, FVKESK. The DNA for the CDR3 is TGTGCCAGCAGCCCCCGGGACAGGGGGAGACTCGGTGAGCAGTTCTTC. Its protein is CASSPRDRGRLGEQFF.

The genes are TRBV20-1 and TRBJ2-5; 14 bases agree with TRBD2. In germline, CDR1 is DFQATT, CDR2 SNEGSKA (reference sequence). CDR3 size: 16 residues. After removal of 3 bases from V and 4 bases from J, the junction contained 7 bases not matched to a gene. The CDR3 spells CSARGLAGVRLETQYF. CDR3 sequence (DNA): TGCAGTGCTAGGGGACTAGCGGGAGTTCGTTTAGAGACCCAGTACTTC.

The V and J genes are TRBV6-5 and TRBJ1-1; no clear D. Germline lookup yields CDR1 MNHEY and CDR2 SVGAGI. The V end was cut by 5 bases, the J end by 4 bases, with 14 bases between. The CDR3 is made up of 14 amino acids. CDR3 bases: TGTGCCAGCAGTATACTACTCGGTGGCACTGAAGCTTTCTTT. It yields the protein CASSILLGGTEAFF.